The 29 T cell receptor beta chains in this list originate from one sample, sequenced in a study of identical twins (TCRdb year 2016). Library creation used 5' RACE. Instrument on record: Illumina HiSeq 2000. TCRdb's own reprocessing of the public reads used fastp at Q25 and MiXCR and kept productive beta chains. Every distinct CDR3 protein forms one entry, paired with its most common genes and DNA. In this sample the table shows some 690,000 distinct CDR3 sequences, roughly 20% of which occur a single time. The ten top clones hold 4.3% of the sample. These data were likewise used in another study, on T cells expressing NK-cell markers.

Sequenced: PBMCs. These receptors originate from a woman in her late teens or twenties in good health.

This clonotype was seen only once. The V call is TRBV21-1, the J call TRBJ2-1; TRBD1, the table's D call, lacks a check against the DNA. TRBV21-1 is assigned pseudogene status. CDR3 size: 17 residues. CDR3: CASSKGTPRTGDNEQFF. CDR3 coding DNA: TGTGCCAGCAGCAAGGGTACCCCTAGGACAGGGGACAATGAGCAGTTCTTC.

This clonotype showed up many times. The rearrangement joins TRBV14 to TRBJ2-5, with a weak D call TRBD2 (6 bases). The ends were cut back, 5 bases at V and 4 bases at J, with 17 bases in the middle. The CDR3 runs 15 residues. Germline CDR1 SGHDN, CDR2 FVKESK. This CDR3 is CASSEKSTGVETQYF. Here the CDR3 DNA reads TGTGCCAGCAGCGAAAAGAGTACGGGAGTAGAGACCCAGTACTTC.

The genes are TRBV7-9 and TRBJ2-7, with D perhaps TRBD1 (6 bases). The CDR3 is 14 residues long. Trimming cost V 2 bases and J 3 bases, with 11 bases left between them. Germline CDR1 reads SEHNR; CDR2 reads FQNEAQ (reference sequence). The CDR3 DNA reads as TGTGCCAGCAGCTTAAAGGACAGAAACTACGAGCAGTACTTC. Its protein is CASSLKDRNYEQYF.

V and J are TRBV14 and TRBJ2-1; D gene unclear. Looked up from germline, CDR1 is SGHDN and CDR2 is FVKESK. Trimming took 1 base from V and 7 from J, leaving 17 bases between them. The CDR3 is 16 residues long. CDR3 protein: CASSQGIGFIGNEQFF. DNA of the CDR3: TGTGCCAGCAGCCAAGGGATCGGGTTCATCGGGAATGAGCAGTTCTTC.

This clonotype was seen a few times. CDR3 region: CATSDRTGTRDTQYF. In nucleotides, the CDR3 is TGTGCCACCAGTGATCGGACCGGGACTAGAGATACGCAGTATTTT. The V gene is TRBV24-1, the J gene TRBJ2-3; the match to TRBD2 covers 8 bases. V gave up 3 bases and J gave up 5 bases; unmatched junction bases: 6. Looked up from germline, CDR1 is KGHDR and CDR2 is SFDVKD. The CDR3 runs to 15 residues.

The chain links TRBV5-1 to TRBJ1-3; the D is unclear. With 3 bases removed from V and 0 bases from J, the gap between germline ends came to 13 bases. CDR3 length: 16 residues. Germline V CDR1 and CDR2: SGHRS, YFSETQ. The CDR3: CASSWTGGDSGNTIYF. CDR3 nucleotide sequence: TGCGCCAGCAGCTGGACCGGCGGGGACTCTGGAAACACCATATATTTT.

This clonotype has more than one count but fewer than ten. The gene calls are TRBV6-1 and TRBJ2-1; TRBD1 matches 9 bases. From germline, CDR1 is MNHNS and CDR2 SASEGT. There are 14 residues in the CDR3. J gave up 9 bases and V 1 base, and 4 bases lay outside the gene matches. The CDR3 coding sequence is TGTGCCAGCAGTGAAGGGGACAGGGTCGGTGAGCAGTTCTTC. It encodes CASSEGDRVGEQFF.

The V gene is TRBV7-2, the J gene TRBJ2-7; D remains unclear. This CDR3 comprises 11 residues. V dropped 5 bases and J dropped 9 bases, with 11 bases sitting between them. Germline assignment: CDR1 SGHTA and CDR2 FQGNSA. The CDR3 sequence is CASSPGVPQYF. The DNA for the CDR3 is TGTGCCAGCAGCCCCGGAGTGCCGCAGTACTTC.

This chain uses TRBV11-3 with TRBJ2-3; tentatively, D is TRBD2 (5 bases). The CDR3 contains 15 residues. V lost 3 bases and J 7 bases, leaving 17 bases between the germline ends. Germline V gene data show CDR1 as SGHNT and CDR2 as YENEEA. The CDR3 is CASSFGGSPAYTQYF. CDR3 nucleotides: TGTGCCAGCAGCTTCGGAGGATCCCCCGCGTATACGCAGTATTTT.

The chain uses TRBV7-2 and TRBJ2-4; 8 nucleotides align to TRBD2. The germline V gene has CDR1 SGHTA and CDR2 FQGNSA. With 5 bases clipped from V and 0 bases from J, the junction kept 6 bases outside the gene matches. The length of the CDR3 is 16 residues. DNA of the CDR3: TGTGCCAGCAGCCTTAGCGGGACGCTAGCCAAAAACATTCAGTACTTC. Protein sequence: CASSLSGTLAKNIQYF.

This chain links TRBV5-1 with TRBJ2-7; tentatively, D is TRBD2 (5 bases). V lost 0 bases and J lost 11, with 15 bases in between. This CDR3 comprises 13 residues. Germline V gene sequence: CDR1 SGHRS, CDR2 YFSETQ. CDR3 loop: CASSLGSERTEYF. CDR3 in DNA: TGCGCCAGCAGCTTGGGATCAGAGAGGACTGAGTACTTC.

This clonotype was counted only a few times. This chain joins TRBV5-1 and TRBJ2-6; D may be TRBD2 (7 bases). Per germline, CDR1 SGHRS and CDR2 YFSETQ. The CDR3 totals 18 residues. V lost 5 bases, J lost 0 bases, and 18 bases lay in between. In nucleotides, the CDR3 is TGCGCCAGCAGGTCGGGGAGGGACATTCGCTCTGGGGCCAACGTCCTGACTTTC. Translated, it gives CASRSGRDIRSGANVLTF.

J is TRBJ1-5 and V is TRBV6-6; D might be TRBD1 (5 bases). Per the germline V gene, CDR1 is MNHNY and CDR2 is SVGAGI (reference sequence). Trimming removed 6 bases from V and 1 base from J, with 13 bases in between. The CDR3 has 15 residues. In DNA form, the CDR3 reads TGTGCCAGCAGGGAGAGGGGCGAGAGCAATCAGCCCCAGCATTTT. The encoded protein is CASRERGESNQPQHF.

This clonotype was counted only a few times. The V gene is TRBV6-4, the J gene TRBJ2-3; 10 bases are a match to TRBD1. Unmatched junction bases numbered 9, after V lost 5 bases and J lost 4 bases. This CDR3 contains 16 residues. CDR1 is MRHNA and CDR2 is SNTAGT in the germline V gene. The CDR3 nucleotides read TGTGCCAGCAGTCCTACGGGACAGGGGTATGCAGATACGCAGTATTTT. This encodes CASSPTGQGYADTQYF.

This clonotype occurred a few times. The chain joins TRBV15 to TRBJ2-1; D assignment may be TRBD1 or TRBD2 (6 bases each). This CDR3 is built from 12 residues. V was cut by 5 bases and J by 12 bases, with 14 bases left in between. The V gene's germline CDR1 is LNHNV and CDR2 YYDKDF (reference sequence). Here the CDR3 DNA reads TGTGCCACCAGCCGAGGGGGGTCCTTGCAGTTCTTC. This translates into CATSRGGSLQFF.

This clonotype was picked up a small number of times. CDR3 amino acids: CASSSRAGGQWQPQHF. CDR3 DNA: TGTGCCAGCAGTTCGCGCGCAGGGGGTCAGTGGCAGCCCCAGCATTTT. The chain recombines TRBV12-3 or TRBV12-4 with TRBJ1-5; 7 bases map to TRBD1. The junction had 13 bases not matched to a gene; V was cut back by 4 bases and J by 7 bases. There are 16 residues in the CDR3.

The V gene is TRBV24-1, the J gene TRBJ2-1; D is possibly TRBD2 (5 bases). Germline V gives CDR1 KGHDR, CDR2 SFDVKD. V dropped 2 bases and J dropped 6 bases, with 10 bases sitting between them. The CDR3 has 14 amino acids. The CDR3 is CATSDSWTSNEQFF. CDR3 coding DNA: TGTGCCACCAGTGATTCCTGGACTTCCAATGAGCAGTTCTTC.

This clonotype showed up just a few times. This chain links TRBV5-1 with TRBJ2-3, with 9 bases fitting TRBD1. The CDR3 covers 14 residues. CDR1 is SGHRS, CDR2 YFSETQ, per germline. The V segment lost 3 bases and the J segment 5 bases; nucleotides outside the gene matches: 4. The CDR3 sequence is CASSSGTGKDTQYF. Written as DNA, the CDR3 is TGCGCCAGCAGCTCCGGGACAGGGAAAGATACGCAGTATTTT. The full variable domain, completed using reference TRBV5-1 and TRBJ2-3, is KAGVTQTPRYLIKTRGQQVTLSCSPISGHRSVSWYQQTPGQGLQFLFEYFSETQRNKGNFPGRFSGRQFSNSRSEMNVSTLELGDSALYLCASSSGTGKDTQYFGPGTRLTVL.

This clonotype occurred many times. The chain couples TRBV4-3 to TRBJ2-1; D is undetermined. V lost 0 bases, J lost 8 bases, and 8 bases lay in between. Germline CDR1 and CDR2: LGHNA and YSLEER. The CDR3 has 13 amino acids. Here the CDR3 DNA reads TGCGCCAGCAGCCAAGAGAGATACCATGAGCAGTTCTTC. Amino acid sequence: CASSQERYHEQFF.

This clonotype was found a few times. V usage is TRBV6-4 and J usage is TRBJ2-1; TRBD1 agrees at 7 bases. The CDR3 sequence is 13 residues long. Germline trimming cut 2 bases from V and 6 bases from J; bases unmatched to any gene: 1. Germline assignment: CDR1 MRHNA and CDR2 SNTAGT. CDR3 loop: CASSDRDSNEQFF. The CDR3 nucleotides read TGTGCCAGCAGTGACCGGGACAGCAATGAGCAGTTCTTC.

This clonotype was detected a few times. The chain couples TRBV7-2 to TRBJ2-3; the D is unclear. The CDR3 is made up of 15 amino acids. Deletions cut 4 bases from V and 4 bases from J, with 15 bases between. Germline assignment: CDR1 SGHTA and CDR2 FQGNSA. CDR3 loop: CASSSTWLPADTQYF. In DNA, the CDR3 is TGTGCCAGCAGCTCCACCTGGCTACCCGCAGATACGCAGTATTTT.

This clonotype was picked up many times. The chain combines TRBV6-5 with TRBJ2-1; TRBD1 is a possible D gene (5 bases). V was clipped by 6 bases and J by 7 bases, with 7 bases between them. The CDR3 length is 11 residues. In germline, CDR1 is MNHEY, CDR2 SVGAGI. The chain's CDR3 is CASRGQNEQFF. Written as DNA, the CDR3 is TGTGCCAGCAGGGGGCAGAATGAGCAGTTCTTC.

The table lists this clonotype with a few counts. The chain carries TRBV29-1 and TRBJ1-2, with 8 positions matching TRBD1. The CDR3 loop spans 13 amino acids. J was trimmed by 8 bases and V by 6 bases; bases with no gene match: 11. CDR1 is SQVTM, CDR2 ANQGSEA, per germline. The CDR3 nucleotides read TGCAGCGTCCCCAGGGGGCGGGATAGGGGCTACACCTTC. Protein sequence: CSVPRGRDRGYTF.

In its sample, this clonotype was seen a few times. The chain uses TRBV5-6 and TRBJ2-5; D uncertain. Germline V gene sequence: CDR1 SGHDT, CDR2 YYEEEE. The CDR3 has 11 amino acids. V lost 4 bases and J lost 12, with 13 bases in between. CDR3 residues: CASSVGPSEYF. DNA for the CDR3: TGTGCCAGCAGCGTTGGACCCTCCGAGTACTTC.

CDR3 region: CASSTGTTNLMNTEAFF. In DNA, the CDR3 is TGTGCCAGCAGCACCGGGACCACAAACCTCATGAACACTGAAGCTTTCTTT. The chain employs TRBV7-2 and TRBJ1-1; D possibly corresponds to TRBD1 (5 bases). Trimming stripped 5 bases from V and 0 bases from J, with 19 bases between. CDR3 length: 17 residues. Germline CDR1 and CDR2: SGHTA and FQGNSA.

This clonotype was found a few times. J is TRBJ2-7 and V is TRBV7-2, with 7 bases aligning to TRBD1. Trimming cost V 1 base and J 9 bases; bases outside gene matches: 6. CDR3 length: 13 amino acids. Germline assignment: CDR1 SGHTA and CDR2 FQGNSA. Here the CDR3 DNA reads TGTGCCAGCAGCTTAGACGAGGGGACAGTGCAGTACTTC. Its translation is CASSLDEGTVQYF.

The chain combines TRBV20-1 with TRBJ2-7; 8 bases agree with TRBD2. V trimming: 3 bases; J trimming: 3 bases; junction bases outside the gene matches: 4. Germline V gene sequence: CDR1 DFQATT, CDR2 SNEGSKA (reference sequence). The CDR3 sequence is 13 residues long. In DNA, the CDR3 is TGCAGTGCTAGTGTAGCGGGGATCTACGAGCAGTACTTC. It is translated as CSASVAGIYEQYF.

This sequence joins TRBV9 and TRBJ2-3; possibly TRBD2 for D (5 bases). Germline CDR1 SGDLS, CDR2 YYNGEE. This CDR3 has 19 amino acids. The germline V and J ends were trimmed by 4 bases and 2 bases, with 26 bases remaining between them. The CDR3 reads CASSPPLGEEEHPTDTQYF. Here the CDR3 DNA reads TGTGCCAGCAGCCCCCCTTTAGGAGAGGAGGAACATCCCACAGATACGCAGTATTTT.

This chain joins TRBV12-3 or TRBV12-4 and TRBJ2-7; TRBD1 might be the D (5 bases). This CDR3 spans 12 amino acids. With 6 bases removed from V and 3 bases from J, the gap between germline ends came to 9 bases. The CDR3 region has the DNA TGTGCCAGCAGCAGGGAATACTACGAGCAGTACTTC. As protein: CASSREYYEQYF.